A single sample is the source of the 6 T cell receptor beta chains below, sequenced in a study of post-analysis software for immune sequencing data. Incorporated into the TCR beta cDNA libraries were unique molecular identifiers, which served to reduce PCR and sequencing biases. MiXCR was run by TCRdb on the PCR reads, yielding one entry per CDR3 protein. The table shows 450,000 to 650,000 distinct CDR3 sequences, with 44% occurring only once. No antigen is known for these receptors. Whole-study results and caveats: Patients carried roughly 5 TRBV segments more frequently than controls did, and TRBV5-6, TRBV5-1 and TRBV20-1 were among them.

The specimen was blood. These receptors were obtained from a girl between 10 and 17 years old with multiple sclerosis.

This clonotype has just one count. The genes are TRBV7-9 and TRBJ2-5; unclear D gene. Germline values: CDR1 SEHNR, CDR2 FQNEAQ (reference sequence). Trimming left V 1 base short and J 6 bases short, with 18 bases between. The CDR3 is made up of 16 amino acids. CDR3 nucleotides: TGTGCCAGCAGCTTAGAATTAGGGTTATACCCCAAGACCCAGTACTTC. This sequence encodes CASSLELGLYPKTQYF. The variable domain in full, with the rest retrieved from reference TRBV7-9 and TRBJ2-5, is DTGVSQNPRHKITKRGQNVTFRCDPISEHNRLYWYRQTLGQGPEFLTYFQNEAQLEKSRLLSDRFSAERPKGSFSTLEIQRTEQGDSAMYLCASSLELGLYPKTQYFGPGTRLLVL.

For this clonotype: A much larger clone differs from this one at a single base, so this may be a read error. This chain connects TRBV10-3 to TRBJ2-1, with 13 positions matching TRBD2. The J call may not be correct, given that the DNA end is closer to TRBJ2-7. Germline CDR1 is ENHRY and CDR2 is SYGVKD. CDR3 length: 14 amino acids. The CDR3 coding sequence is TGTGCCATCAAACTAGCGGGAGGGTACAATGAGCAGTACTTC. Amino acids: CAIKLAGGYNEQYF.

This clonotype was counted a few times. The gene calls are TRBV4-1 and TRBJ2-4; 8 bases map to TRBD1. The CDR3 is 14 residues long. The V segment lost 0 bases and the J segment 8 bases; nucleotides outside the gene matches: 3. In germline, CDR1 is MGHRA, CDR2 YSYEKL. As DNA, the CDR3 is TGCGCCAGCAGCCAAGATAACAGGGGGGACATTCAGTACTTC. Encoded protein: CASSQDNRGDIQYF.

This sequence joins TRBV7-9 and TRBJ2-1; D uncertain. V lost 6 bases, J lost 13 bases, and 31 bases lay in between. CDR3 length equals 17 residues. Germline V lookup: CDR1 SEHNR, CDR2 FQNEAQ (reference sequence). CDR3 bases: TGTGCCAGCAGACGTTATTTAGTTCTGGCGGCGCAAGAGACCCAGTTCTTC. Amino acid sequence: CASRRYLVLAAQETQFF.

This clonotype has a single count. This chain uses TRBV7-9 with TRBJ2-5; tentative D call: TRBD2 (5 bases). The J call may be mistaken, given a closer DNA end match to TRBJ2-7. Germline loops: CDR1 SEHNR, CDR2 FQNEAQ (reference sequence). The CDR3 has 18 residues. The CDR3 bases are TGTGCCAGCAGCCCACCGGCCAGAGACTACCCCAGCTCCTACGAGCAGTACTTC. Translated, it gives CASSPPARDYPSSYEQYF.

This clonotype was seen only a few times. CDR3 protein: CASSSGLAGGRETQYF. For the CDR3, the DNA is TGTGCCAGCAGTTCGGGACTAGCGGGGGGGCGGGAGACCCAGTACTTC. The rearrangement uses TRBV12-3 or TRBV12-4 and TRBJ2-5; 16 nucleotides match TRBD2. V lost 4 bases to trimming and J lost 5 bases; unmatched junction nucleotides: 4. CDR3 length: 16 amino acids.